The 29 T cell receptor beta chains given below trace back to one sample, sequenced in a study of graft-versus-host responses after intestinal transplantation. Generated by immunoSEQ multiplex PCR, the TCRdb table keeps only in-frame clones and is missing some. The sample has under 65,000 clones; roughly 93% are singletons. Their specific antigens are unknown. The sequencing used unstimulated CD4+ T cells sorted from spleen or lymph node cells, collected before transplant. The source is a human donor who was the organ donor for an intestinal transplant.

This clone was seen only a few times. The genes are TRBV5-1 and TRBJ2-3; 9 nucleotides line up with TRBD2. This CDR3 is 14 amino acids long. Germline V gene data show CDR1 as SGHRS and CDR2 as YFSETQ. J lost 1 base, V lost 4 bases, and 1 base had no gene match. The DNA of the CDR3 is TGCGCCAGCAGCGTAGCGGGGGGCACAGATACGCAGTATTTT. It is translated as CASSVAGGTDTQYF.

The chain recombines TRBV6-5 with TRBJ2-7; 13 bases are shared with TRBD2. V dropped 6 bases and J dropped 3; count of bases not matched to a gene: 5. The CDR3 is 15 residues long. Germline loops: CDR1 MNHEY, CDR2 SVGAGI. The CDR3 reads CASRQGLAGIYEQYF. As DNA, the CDR3 is TGTGCCAGCAGACAGGGACTAGCGGGGATCTACGAGCAGTACTTC.

The V call is TRBV7-2, the J call TRBJ2-5; D is uncertain. The germline gives CDR1 SGHTA, CDR2 FQGNSA. The CDR3 is 15 residues long. Trimming took off 3 bases at V and 1 base at J, with 12 bases between the two ends. CDR3 in DNA: TGTGCCAGCAGCTTTGCGGCCCTCCGCCAAGAGACCCAGTACTTC. Residues: CASSFAALRQETQYF.

The chain employs TRBV5-8 and TRBJ2-7; D is unresolved. Per germline, CDR1 SGHTS and CDR2 YDEGEE. The CDR3 spans 15 residues. V was shortened by 4 bases and J by 2 bases, with 16 bases between the two germline ends. The CDR3 DNA follows: TGTGCCAGCAGCAAGAGGCCCGCAGCAGCCTACGAGCAGTACTTC. Protein sequence: CASSKRPAAAYEQYF. Variable domain in full (rest from reference TRBV5-8 and TRBJ2-7): EAGVTQSPTHLIKTRGQQATLRCSPISGHTSVYWYQQALGLGLQFLLWYDEGEERNRGNFPPRFSGRQFPNYSSELNVNALELEDSALYLCASSKRPAAAYEQYFGPGTRLTVT.

The chain has TRBV6-6 and TRBJ2-5, with TRBD2 as a possible D gene (5 bases). V dropped 5 bases and J dropped 5 bases, with 18 bases sitting between them. Looked up from germline, CDR1 is MNHNY and CDR2 is SVGAGI (reference sequence). There are 15 residues in the CDR3. CDR3 region: CASSDHGERGETQYF. Written as DNA, the CDR3 is TGTGCCAGCAGTGACCACGGGGAGCGAGGGGAGACCCAGTACTTC.

The CDR3 coding sequence is TGTGCCACCAGACAGGGGACGAACACCGGGGAGCTGTTTTTT. This codes for CATRQGTNTGELFF. The chain uses TRBV19 and TRBJ2-2, with 8 bases fitting TRBD1. The V and J ends lost 10 bases and 0 bases, in that order; junction bases with no gene match: 4. The CDR3 extends over 14 amino acids. Germline loops: CDR1 LNHDA, CDR2 SQIVND (reference sequence).

The chain uses TRBV6-6 and TRBJ2-7; the D is unclear. V lost 5 bases, J lost 4 bases, and 9 bases lay in between. There are 12 residues in the CDR3. Germline V gene sequence: CDR1 MNHNY, CDR2 SVGAGI (reference sequence). The CDR3 sequence: CASSPRPYEQYF. In DNA, the CDR3 is TGTGCCAGCAGTCCCCGCCCTTACGAGCAGTACTTC.

The V gene is TRBV6-5, the J gene TRBJ2-7; D is ambiguous. CDR1 is MNHEY and CDR2 is SVGAGI in the germline V gene. The CDR3 loop spans 11 amino acids. V lost 8 bases and J 0 bases, leaving 5 bases between the germline ends. The CDR3, as DNA: TGTGCCAGCCTGTCCTCCTACGAGCAGTACTTC. It yields the protein CASLSSYEQYF.

This clone has a single count. A junction end diverges from the germline sequence, so it may reflect a read error. This sample includes further DNA sequences coding for the same CDR3. This sequence joins TRBV7-2 and TRBJ2-5, with D perhaps matching TRBD1 (5 bases). CDR3 length equals 13 residues. Germline V gives CDR1 SGHTA, CDR2 FQGNSA. CDR3 bases: TGCGCCAGCAGCCTCTTGGGGCGGGAGACCCAGTACTTC. As protein: CASSLLGRETQYF.

The chain employs TRBV29-1 and TRBJ1-2; D is possibly TRBD1 (5 bases). Germline lookup yields CDR1 SQVTM and CDR2 ANQGSEA. The CDR3 is 13 residues long. V dropped 3 bases and J dropped 7 bases, with 15 bases sitting between them. In DNA form, the CDR3 reads TGCAGCGTTGAGCGGGGGACCACCGGTGGCTACACCTTC. Translated: CSVERGTTGGYTF.

This CDR3 is CASSQQGSYGYTF. DNA for the CDR3: TGTGCCAGCAGCCAACAGGGAAGCTATGGCTACACCTTC. V usage is TRBV4-2 and J usage is TRBJ1-2; D is perhaps TRBD1 (5 bases). Germline CDR1 reads LGHNA; CDR2 reads YNFKEQ. CDR3 length: 13 amino acids. Trimming cost V 2 bases and J 4 bases, with 8 bases left between them.

This chain connects TRBV4-3 to TRBJ1-2; D possibly corresponds to TRBD1 (6 bases). CDR3 length: 15 amino acids. Trimming took off 1 base at V and 4 bases at J, with 13 bases between the two ends. From germline, CDR1 is LGHNA and CDR2 YSLEER. The CDR3 sequence is CASSQGTAPRYGYTF. The CDR3 region has the DNA TGCGCCAGCAGCCAAGGGACAGCCCCCCGCTATGGCTACACCTTC.

V usage is TRBV7-2 and J usage is TRBJ2-5; 9 bases line up with TRBD2. Trimming at V came to 2 bases and at J to 5 bases, leaving 6 bases not matched to a gene. This CDR3 comprises 15 residues. Germline V gene sequence: CDR1 SGHTA, CDR2 FQGNSA. CDR3 sequence: CASSLYRAGGETQYF. The CDR3 DNA reads as TGTGCCAGCAGCTTATACCGCGCGGGGGGGGAGACCCAGTACTTC.

The genes are TRBV4-3 and TRBJ1-2, with 9 bases fitting TRBD1. The germline V gene has CDR1 LGHNA and CDR2 YSLEER. The J segment lost 4 bases and the V segment lost 4 bases, leaving 1 base of the junction unmatched. The CDR3 is 13 amino acids. CDR3 in DNA: TGCGCCAGCAGCCCGACAGGGGGCTATGGCTACACCTTC. Its translation is CASSPTGGYGYTF.

V usage is TRBV6-5 and J usage is TRBJ1-6, with a weak D call TRBD1 (5 bases). The CDR3 is 15 residues long. Deletions cut 6 bases from V and 2 bases from J, with 11 bases between. Germline-derived CDR1 and CDR2 are MNHEY and SVGAGI. In DNA form, the CDR3 reads TGTGCCAGCAGCACGGGGGAAGCCTATAATTCACCCCTCCACTTT. Translation gives CASSTGEAYNSPLHF.

The chain employs TRBV6-5 and TRBJ2-4, with 7 bases matching TRBD2. V lost 0 bases to trimming and J lost 4 bases; unmatched junction nucleotides: 6. CDR1 and CDR2 from the germline V gene are MNHEY and SVGAGI. The CDR3 has 16 residues. CDR3 region: CASSYSAAAGKNIQYF. The CDR3 coding sequence is TGTGCCAGCAGTTACTCTGCAGCAGCGGGGAAAAACATTCAGTACTTC.

V usage is TRBV5-4 and J usage is TRBJ2-5; the D is unclear. V was shortened by 4 bases and J by 4 bases, with 17 bases between the two germline ends. This CDR3 comprises 15 residues. Looked up from germline, CDR1 is SGHNT and CDR2 is YYREEE (reference sequence). CDR3 sequence (DNA): TGTGCCAGCAGCCCCAGATCCCGTCCGGGAGAGACCCAGTACTTC. Protein sequence: CASSPRSRPGETQYF.

The rearrangement joins TRBV21-1 to TRBJ1-6. TRBV21-1 is a listed pseudogene. CDR3 length: 16 amino acids. CDR3 amino acids: CASSSPLGAYNSPLHF. The CDR3 coding sequence is TGTGCCAGCAGCTCCCCCCTAGGAGCCTATAATTCACCCCTCCACTTT.

The rearrangement links TRBV6-5 to TRBJ1-3; the match to TRBD1 covers 7 bases. There are 15 residues in the CDR3. J gave up 3 bases and V 2 bases, and 4 bases lay outside the gene matches. CDR1 MNHEY and CDR2 SVGAGI come from the germline V gene. CDR3 sequence: CASSYRQGYGNTIYF. The CDR3, as DNA: TGTGCCAGCAGTTACCGACAGGGCTATGGAAACACCATATATTTT.

Written as DNA, the CDR3 is TGTGCCAGCAGCTTAGATACTAGCAGTGAGACCCAGTACTTC. As protein: CASSLDTSSETQYF. The chain employs TRBV5-4 and TRBJ2-5; TRBD2 is a possible D gene (6 bases). V lost 2 bases and J 5 bases, leaving 13 bases between the germline ends. The CDR3 has 14 residues. Germline assignment: CDR1 SGHNT and CDR2 YYREEE (reference sequence).

The chain joins TRBV6-5 to TRBJ1-5; TRBD1 aligns across 7 bases. The CDR3 runs to 12 residues. Trimming removed 9 bases from V and 5 bases from J; junction bases left unmatched: 4. Germline V gene lookup returns CDR1 MNHEY and CDR2 SVGAGI. The chain's CDR3 is CASGQADQPQHF. The CDR3 DNA reads as TGTGCCAGTGGACAGGCCGATCAGCCCCAGCATTTT.

The CDR3 is CASTYINRNTEAFF. CDR3 sequence (DNA): TGTGCCAGCACCTATATTAACAGGAACACTGAAGCTTTCTTT. The rearrangement uses TRBV5-6 and TRBJ1-1; no firm D call. The germline V and J ends were trimmed by 6 bases and 1 base, with 13 bases remaining between them. Germline CDR1 is SGHDT and CDR2 is YYEEEE. The CDR3 covers 14 residues. The full variable domain, completed using reference TRBV5-6 and TRBJ1-1, is DAGVTQSPTHLIKTRGQQVTLRCSPKSGHDTVSWYQQALGQGPQFIFQYYEEEERQRGNFPDRFSGHQFPNYSSELNVNALLLGDSALYLCASTYINRNTEAFFGQGTRLTVV.

This sequence joins TRBV9 and TRBJ2-3, with D possibly TRBD1 on 7 matching bases. Trimming took 5 bases from V and 6 from J, leaving 13 bases between them. Germline CDR1 and CDR2: SGDLS and YYNGEE. CDR3 length equals 13 residues. In DNA, the CDR3 is TGTGCCAGCAGGCAGGGGGGCCAGGATACGCAGTATTTT. This gives the protein CASRQGGQDTQYF.

The V call is TRBV18, the J call TRBJ2-6; 8 bases are shared with TRBD1. CDR3 length: 16 amino acids. From germline, CDR1 is KGHSH and CDR2 LQKENI. After removal of 3 bases from V and 0 bases from J, the junction contained 1 base not matched to a gene. In DNA, the CDR3 is TGTGCCAGCTCACCGACAGGGGTCTCTGGGGCCAACGTCCTGACTTTC. It translates to CASSPTGVSGANVLTF.

The chain recombines TRBV30 with TRBJ2-7; D remains unclear. CDR1 GTSNPN and CDR2 SVGIG come from the germline V gene (reference sequence). This CDR3 contains 13 residues. V shed 2 bases and J shed 3 bases, with 11 bases lying between them. As DNA, the CDR3 is TGTGCCTGGAGTAAGGACCACTACTACGAGCAGTACTTC. Amino acid sequence: CAWSKDHYYEQYF.

V is TRBV18 and J is TRBJ1-5; tentatively, D is TRBD1 (5 bases). The CDR3 contains 15 residues. Trimming removed 2 bases at V and 0 bases at J, with 8 bases between. CDR1 is KGHSH, CDR2 LQKENI, per germline. CDR3 in DNA: TGTGCCAGCTCACCAGGGGGAATTAGCAATCAGCCCCAGCATTTT. This encodes CASSPGGISNQPQHF.

J is TRBJ1-4 and V is TRBV7-8; a possible D gene is TRBD1 (5 bases). The length of the CDR3 is 16 residues. The ends were cut back, 4 bases at V and 5 bases at J, with 17 bases in the middle. The germline CDR1 and CDR2 sequences are SGHVS and FQNEAQ. This CDR3 is CASSWDRILPNEKLFF. The CDR3, as DNA: TGTGCCAGCAGCTGGGACCGTATACTACCCAATGAAAAACTGTTTTTT.

The V gene is TRBV11-2, the J gene TRBJ1-6; the D gene is possibly TRBD1 (6 bases). Trimming took 5 bases from V and 3 from J, leaving 14 bases between them. There are 16 residues in the CDR3. CDR1 SGHAT and CDR2 FQNNGV come from the germline V gene. CDR3 residues: CASSPSTGYYNSPLHF. The CDR3 DNA reads TGTGCCAGCAGCCCCTCGACAGGTTACTATAATTCACCCCTCCACTTT.

The chain links TRBV15 to TRBJ2-2, with D possibly matching TRBD2 (6 bases). The CDR3 is 16 amino acids. V was shortened by 0 bases and J by 4 bases, with 12 bases between the two germline ends. Germline lookup yields CDR1 LNHNV and CDR2 YYDKDF (reference sequence). CDR3 amino acids: CATSRDWGTATGELFF. The CDR3 DNA follows: TGTGCCACCAGCAGAGATTGGGGGACTGCCACCGGGGAGCTGTTTTTT.